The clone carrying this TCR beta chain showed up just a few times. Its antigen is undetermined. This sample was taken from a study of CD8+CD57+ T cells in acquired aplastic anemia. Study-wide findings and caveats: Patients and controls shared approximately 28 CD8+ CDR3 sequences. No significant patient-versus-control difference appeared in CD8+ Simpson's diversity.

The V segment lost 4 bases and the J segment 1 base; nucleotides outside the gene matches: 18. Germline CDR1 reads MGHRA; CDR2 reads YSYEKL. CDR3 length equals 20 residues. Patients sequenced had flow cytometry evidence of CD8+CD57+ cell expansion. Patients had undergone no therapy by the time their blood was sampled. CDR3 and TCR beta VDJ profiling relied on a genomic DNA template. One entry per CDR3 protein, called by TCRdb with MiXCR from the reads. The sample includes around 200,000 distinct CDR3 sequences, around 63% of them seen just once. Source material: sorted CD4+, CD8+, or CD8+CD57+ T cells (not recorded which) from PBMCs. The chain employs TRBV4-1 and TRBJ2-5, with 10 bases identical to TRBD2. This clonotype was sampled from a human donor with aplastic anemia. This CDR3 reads CASSPSQGGTSDKAQETQYF. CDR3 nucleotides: TGCGCCAGCAGCCCATCACAAGGGGGGACTAGCGACAAGGCCCAAGAGACCCAGTACTTC.